This T cell receptor beta chain was captured by sequencing in a study of blood T cell repertoires in COVID-19. TCRdb keeps only in-frame clones here, not all; method: immunoSEQ multiplex PCR. The table includes 170,000 or so clones, 85% to 90% detected once. The ends lost 3 bases at V and 7 bases at J; junction bases unmatched: 14. The CDR3 is made up of 16 amino acids. CDR1 is SGHDT, CDR2 YYEEEE, per germline. The sequence derives from a woman aged 70-85 years with COVID-19, enrolled during active disease. V and J are TRBV5-6 and TRBJ1-2; 8 nucleotides match TRBD1. The sample comprised peripheral blood. CDR3 sequence (DNA): TGTGCCAGCAGCTACGGACAGGGAAGTTACGGAGCTGGCTACACCTTC. Amino acid sequence: CASSYGQGSYGAGYTF.